This T cell receptor beta chain was profiled in a study of blood T cell repertoires in COVID-19. V was clipped by 5 bases and J by 0 bases, with 21 bases between them. The length of the CDR3 is 18 residues. CDR1 is MNHEY, CDR2 SMNVEV, per germline (reference sequence). Across 20 to 25 US areas, participants ranged in age from 18 to 89 years. Participants reported their clinical history, and cohort assignment relied on those reports. Either two negative PCRs, clearance, or symptom resolution qualified Cohort 3 donors as recovered. Study processing details: Reference gene primer amplification yielded estimated nucleated cell counts. Sequenced by immunoSEQ multiplex PCR; TCRdb stores in-frame clones only, minus some. V and J calls and clone size are copied from that table; D and trimming were computed from the DNA. The table has some 290,000 clones, over 85% seen once.

The chain is built from TRBV27 and TRBJ2-3; D perhaps matches TRBD2 (6 bases). The sequence was obtained from a woman younger than 45 who had recovered from COVID-19. What was sequenced was PBMCs or T cells enriched from blood (not recorded which). This CDR3 is CASSAPRPGLISTDTQYF. DNA for the CDR3: TGTGCCAGCAGTGCACCACGCCCGGGACTGATTAGCACAGATACGCAGTATTTT.